The 20 T cell receptor beta chains presented below share a single source sample, sequenced in a study of T cell responses to AZD1222 COVID-19 vaccine. Some clones are missing from TCRdb's copy, which holds only in-frame ones; the method was immunoSEQ multiplex PCR. The sample has 160,000 or so clones; 80% to 90% are singletons. This specimen consisted of peripheral blood, obtained after recovery from COVID-19. These receptors were obtained from an adult who had recovered from COVID-19.

The chain combines TRBV27 with TRBJ1-1; TRBD1 might be the D (6 bases). CDR1 and CDR2 from the germline V gene are MNHEY and SMNVEV (reference sequence). The CDR3 has 14 amino acids. V was clipped by 4 bases and J by 1 base, with 10 bases between them. CDR3 amino acids: CASSWTASNTEAFF. The CDR3 nucleotides read TGTGCCAGCAGTTGGACAGCATCGAACACTGAAGCTTTCTTT.

In nucleotides, the CDR3 is TGCAGTGCTAGTGGGGGGGCGCGCAATCAGCCCCAGCATTTT. This sequence encodes CSASGGARNQPQHF. This chain connects TRBV20-1 to TRBJ1-5; the D gene is possibly TRBD1 (6 bases). V was clipped by 3 bases and J by 2 bases, with 11 bases between them. Per the germline V gene, CDR1 is DFQATT and CDR2 is SNEGSKA (reference sequence). The CDR3 runs to 14 residues.

The chain joins TRBV5-6 to TRBJ2-4, with D unresolved. V lost 3 bases to trimming and J lost 1 base, with 8 bases between them. Per germline, CDR1 SGHDT and CDR2 YYEEEE. This CDR3 region has 14 residues. CDR3 coding DNA: TGTGCCAGCAGCTCCGTGGGGGCCAAAAACATTCAGTACTTC. It encodes CASSSVGAKNIQYF.

This clone is a singleton in its sample. V gene TRBV5-1 combines with J gene TRBJ1-3, with a possible D match to TRBD1 (5 bases). V was pared by 0 bases and J by 0 bases, with 16 bases between. The CDR3 has 18 residues. Germline V lookup: CDR1 SGHRS, CDR2 YFSETQ. CDR3 residues: CASSLVTAGLGSGNTIYF. In DNA, the CDR3 is TGCGCCAGCAGCTTGGTAACAGCGGGACTTGGCTCTGGAAACACCATATATTTT.

This chain joins TRBV29-1 and TRBJ1-2, with 8 bases lining up with TRBD1. This CDR3 has 13 residues. The trim removed 4 bases at V and 7 bases at J, leaving 8 bases unmatched. Germline loops: CDR1 SQVTM, CDR2 ANQGSEA. CDR3 loop: CSVVGQGAGGYTF. DNA for the CDR3: TGCAGCGTTGTCGGTCAGGGGGCGGGTGGCTACACCTTC.

V gene TRBV6-6 combines with J gene TRBJ2-1, with TRBD2 matching 8 bases. The CDR3 consists of 15 residues. The J segment lost 1 base and the V segment lost 5 bases, leaving 4 bases of the junction unmatched. In germline, CDR1 is MNHNY, CDR2 SVGAGI (reference sequence). The CDR3 nucleotides are TGTGCCAGCAGTCCCACTAGCGGATCCTACAATGAGCAGTTCTTC. Protein sequence: CASSPTSGSYNEQFF.

The V and J genes are TRBV15 and TRBJ1-3, with D uncertain. This CDR3 is built from 14 residues. Per the germline V gene, CDR1 is LNHNV and CDR2 is YYDKDF (reference sequence). V lost 1 base and J 2 bases, leaving 6 bases between the germline ends. CDR3 coding DNA: TGTGCCACCAGCAGAGGGGGTACTGGAAACACCATATATTTT. Amino acid sequence: CATSRGGTGNTIYF.

V gene TRBV7-2 combines with J gene TRBJ2-3; D perhaps matches TRBD1 (6 bases). Trimming took off 7 bases at V and 6 bases at J, with 11 bases between the two ends. The germline V gene has CDR1 SGHTA and CDR2 FQGNSA. CDR3 length: 12 residues. CDR3 coding DNA: TGTGCCAGCACCACAGGGAAGGATACGCAGTATTTT. It encodes CASTTGKDTQYF.

With respect to this clone: Its ends do not fully match the called genes, so a read error is possible. The V and J genes are TRBV3-1 (or the pseudogene TRBV3-2) and TRBJ1-2; D gene uncertain. The CDR3 runs 10 residues. Germline V lookup: CDR1 LGHDT, CDR2 YNNKEL (reference sequence). CDR3 amino acids: CVPYLGGYTF. The CDR3, as DNA: TGCGTCCCTTACTTGGGTGGCTACACCTTC.

The V call is TRBV7-8, the J call TRBJ2-1, with 8 bases fitting TRBD2. V was clipped by 4 bases and J by 4 bases; unmatched bases: 12. The V gene's germline CDR1 is SGHVS and CDR2 FQNEAQ. This CDR3 has 17 amino acids. The CDR3 DNA is TGTGCCAGCAGCTATAATCGGACGGGGGGGAGGTACAATGAGCAGTTCTTC. Protein: CASSYNRTGGRYNEQFF.

This chain links TRBV28 with TRBJ2-5; possible D gene TRBD2, 6 bases. V dropped 3 bases and J dropped 3 bases, with 20 bases sitting between them. CDR3 size: 17 residues. Germline CDR1 reads MDHEN; CDR2 reads SYDVKM. In DNA form, the CDR3 reads TGTGCCAGCAGTTTCCGGGGCCCCCCGGGGAGGAAAGAGACCCAGTACTTC. Translation: CASSFRGPPGRKETQYF.

The rearrangement joins TRBV27 to TRBJ2-1, with 10 bases matching TRBD2. Germline V lookup: CDR1 MNHEY, CDR2 SMNVEV (reference sequence). The CDR3 covers 17 residues. J lost 5 bases, V lost 6 bases, and 13 bases had no gene match. The CDR3 protein is CASSPSPLAGYNNEQFF. Written as DNA, the CDR3 is TGTGCCAGCAGCCCAAGCCCACTAGCGGGGTATAACAATGAGCAGTTCTTC.

In this sample, this clone turned up once. This sequence joins TRBV7-2 and TRBJ2-1, with TRBD2 matching 13 bases. After removal of 5 bases from V and 3 bases from J, the junction contained 4 bases not matched to a gene. From germline, CDR1 is SGHTA and CDR2 FQGNSA. The CDR3 is 16 residues long. The CDR3 sequence: CASSAGLAGLYNEQFF. CDR3 bases: TGTGCCAGCAGCGCGGGACTAGCGGGACTCTACAATGAGCAGTTCTTC. The whole variable domain, filled in from reference TRBV7-2 and TRBJ2-1, reads GAGVSQSPSNKVTEKGKDVELRCDPISGHTALYWYRQSLGQGLEFLIYFQGNSAPDKSGLPSDRFSAERTGGSVSTLTIQRTQQEDSAVYLCASSAGLAGLYNEQFFGPGTRLTVL.

The V gene is TRBV2, the J gene TRBJ1-3; D gene unclear. V lost 3 bases and J 4 bases, leaving 4 bases between the germline ends. CDR3 size: 12 residues. Germline CDR1 is SNHLY and CDR2 is FYNNEI. As DNA, the CDR3 is TGTGCCAGCAGTGAGGGCGGAAACACCATATATTTT. Translation: CASSEGGNTIYF.

The chain couples TRBV27 to TRBJ2-3; TRBD2 might be the D (6 bases). The ends were cut back, 2 bases at V and 2 bases at J, with 11 bases in the middle. Germline loops: CDR1 MNHEY, CDR2 SMNVEV (reference sequence). The CDR3 loop spans 15 amino acids. CDR3 bases: TGTGCCAGCAGTTTAACACTAGCTATCACAGATACGCAGTATTTT. Translated, it gives CASSLTLAITDTQYF.

V gene TRBV15 combines with J gene TRBJ1-5, with 10 positions matching TRBD1. The CDR3 has 15 residues. Unmatched junction bases numbered 7, after V lost 2 bases and J lost 9 bases. CDR1 is LNHNV, CDR2 YYDKDF, per germline (reference sequence). CDR3 sequence (DNA): TGTGCCACCAGCAGACCCAGGGACAGGGGCCGGCCCCAGCATTTT. Amino acid sequence: CATSRPRDRGRPQHF.

This sequence joins TRBV5-1 and TRBJ1-4; 7 nucleotides match TRBD1. Germline V gives CDR1 SGHRS, CDR2 YFSETQ. With V trimmed by 0 bases and J by 8 bases, 7 bases remained unmatched. This CDR3 region has 15 residues. CDR3 sequence (DNA): TGCGCCAGCAGCTTGGTTGAGGGGGCGCGAGAAAAACTGTTTTTT. Its translation: CASSLVEGAREKLFF.

In this sample, this clone turned up once. The chain couples TRBV27 to TRBJ2-7; the match to TRBD2 covers 11 bases. Unmatched junction bases numbered 7, after V lost 4 bases and J lost 2 bases. This CDR3 region has 16 residues. Germline V gene sequence: CDR1 MNHEY, CDR2 SMNVEV (reference sequence). CDR3 coding DNA: TGTGCCAGCAGTTACTTAGCGGGAGGGCCGACCTACGAGCAGTACTTC. Translating gives CASSYLAGGPTYEQYF.

In its sample, this clone was seen a few times. The gene calls are TRBV4-2 and TRBJ1-2; 7 bases are shared with TRBD1. V was clipped by 0 bases and J by 3 bases; unmatched bases: 4. This CDR3 is built from 15 residues. Per germline, CDR1 LGHNA and CDR2 YNFKEQ. CDR3 nucleotides: TGTGCCAGCAGCCAAGATGGCAGGGGGGACTATGGCTACACCTTC. Translating it yields CASSQDGRGDYGYTF.

This chain joins TRBV5-4 and TRBJ2-3; 9 bases are shared with TRBD2. Germline CDR1 SGHNT, CDR2 YYREEE (reference sequence). The CDR3 contains 15 residues. V dropped 10 bases and J dropped 4; count of bases not matched to a gene: 13. This CDR3 reads CAPFPAGGRADTQYF. CDR3 coding DNA: TGTGCCCCCTTTCCCGCGGGGGGGAGGGCAGATACGCAGTATTTT.